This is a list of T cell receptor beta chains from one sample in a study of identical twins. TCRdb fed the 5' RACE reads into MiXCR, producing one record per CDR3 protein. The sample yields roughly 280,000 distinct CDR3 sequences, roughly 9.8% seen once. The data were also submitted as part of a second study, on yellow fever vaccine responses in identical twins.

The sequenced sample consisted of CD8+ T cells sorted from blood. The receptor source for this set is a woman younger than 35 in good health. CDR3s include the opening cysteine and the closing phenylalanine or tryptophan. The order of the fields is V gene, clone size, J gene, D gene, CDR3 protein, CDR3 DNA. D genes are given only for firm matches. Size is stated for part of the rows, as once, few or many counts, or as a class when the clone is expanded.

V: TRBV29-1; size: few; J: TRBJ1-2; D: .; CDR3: CSVEARTRDLYPYGYTF; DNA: TGCAGCGTTGAAGCCCGCACCCGGGACCTGTATCCATATGGCTACACCTTC
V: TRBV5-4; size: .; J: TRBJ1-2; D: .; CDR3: CASSLGAVYGYTF; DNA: TGTGCCAGCAGCTTGGGGGCCGTCTATGGCTACACCTTC
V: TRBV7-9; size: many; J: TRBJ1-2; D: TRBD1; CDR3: CASSVGQFYGYTF; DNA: TGTGCCAGCAGCGTGGGACAGTTCTACGGCTACACCTTC
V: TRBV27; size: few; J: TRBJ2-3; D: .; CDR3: CASSGQLDGSRPDTQYF; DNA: TGTGCCAGCTCGGGGCAGCTGGACGGTTCCCGCCCGGATACGCAGTATTTT
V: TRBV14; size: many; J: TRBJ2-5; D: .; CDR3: CASSQFRTETQYF; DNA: TGTGCCAGCAGCCAATTTCGAACGGAGACCCAGTACTTC
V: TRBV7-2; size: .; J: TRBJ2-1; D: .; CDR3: CASSFSEINEQFF; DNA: TGTGCCAGCAGCTTTAGCGAGATCAATGAGCAGTTCTTC
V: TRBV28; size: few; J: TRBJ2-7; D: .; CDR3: CASSFEDYEQYF; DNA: TGTGCCAGCAGTTTTGAGGACTACGAGCAGTACTTC
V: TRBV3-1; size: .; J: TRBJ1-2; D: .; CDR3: CASSQAGERVLVGYTF; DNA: TGTGCCAGCAGCCAAGCGGGGGAAAGGGTATTGGTCGGCTACACCTTC
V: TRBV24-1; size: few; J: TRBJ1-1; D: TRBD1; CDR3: CATSPTGGVTEAFF; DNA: TGTGCCACCAGTCCCACAGGGGGGGTCACTGAAGCTTTCTTT
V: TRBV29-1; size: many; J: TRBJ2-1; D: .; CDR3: CSVFQNPYNEQFF; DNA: TGCAGCGTCTTCCAAAATCCCTACAATGAGCAGTTCTTC
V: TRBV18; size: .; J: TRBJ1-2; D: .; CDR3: CASSPTETIYGYTF; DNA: TGTGCCAGCTCACCGACGGAAACTATCTATGGCTACACCTTC
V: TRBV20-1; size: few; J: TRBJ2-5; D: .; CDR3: CSVTLTRFQETQYF; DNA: TGCAGTGTTACCCTCACTAGGTTCCAAGAGACCCAGTACTTC
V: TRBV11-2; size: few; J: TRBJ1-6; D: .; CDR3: CASSSRSTDNSPLHF; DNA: TGTGCCAGCAGCTCCCGCAGTACCGATAATTCACCCCTCCACTTT
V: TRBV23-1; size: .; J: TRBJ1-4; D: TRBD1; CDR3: CASSLRTGKTNEKLFF; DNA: TGCGCCAGCAGTCTTCGGACAGGGAAGACTAATGAAAAACTGTTTTTT
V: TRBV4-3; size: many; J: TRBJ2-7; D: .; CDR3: CASSQDSGRIYEQYF; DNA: TGCGCCAGCAGCCAAGACTCCGGGAGAATTTACGAGCAGTACTTC
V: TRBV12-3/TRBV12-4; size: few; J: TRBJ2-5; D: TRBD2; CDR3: CASSLGGLAGQETQYF; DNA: TGTGCCAGCAGTTTAGGTGGATTAGCGGGGCAAGAGACCCAGTACTTC
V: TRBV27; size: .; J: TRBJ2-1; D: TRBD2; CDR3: CASSPLAGVGDNEQFF; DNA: TGTGCCAGCAGTCCCCTAGCGGGAGTCGGAGACAATGAGCAGTTCTTC
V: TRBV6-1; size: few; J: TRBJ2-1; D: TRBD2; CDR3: CASRQLAGGHSEQFF; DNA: TGTGCCAGCAGGCAACTAGCGGGGGGCCATAGTGAGCAGTTCTTC
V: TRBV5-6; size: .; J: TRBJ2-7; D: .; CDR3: CASSLLDSPKSYEQYF; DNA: TGTGCCAGCAGCTTACTAGACAGCCCCAAATCCTACGAGCAGTACTTC
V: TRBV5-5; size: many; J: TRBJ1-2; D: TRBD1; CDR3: CASSLVEQGAPDGYTF; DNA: TGTGCCAGCAGCTTGGTTGAACAGGGGGCGCCGGATGGCTACACCTTC
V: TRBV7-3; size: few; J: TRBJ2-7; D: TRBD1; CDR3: CASSPTGTGDEQYF; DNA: TGTGCCAGCAGCCCAACCGGGACAGGGGACGAGCAGTACTTC
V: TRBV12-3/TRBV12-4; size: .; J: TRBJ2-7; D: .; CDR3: CASRLKGQGGAEQYF; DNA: TGTGCCAGCAGATTAAAGGGCCAGGGCGGGGCCGAGCAGTACTTC
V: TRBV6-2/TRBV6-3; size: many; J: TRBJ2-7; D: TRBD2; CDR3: CASSYAAGEGSYEQYF; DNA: TGTGCCAGCAGTTACGCAGCGGGAGAGGGGTCCTACGAGCAGTACTTC
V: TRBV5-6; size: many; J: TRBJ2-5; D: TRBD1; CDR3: CASSLGTGSETQYF; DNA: TGTGCCAGCAGCTTGGGGACAGGGTCGGAGACCCAGTACTTC
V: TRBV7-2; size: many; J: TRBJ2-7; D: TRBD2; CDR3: CASTGGGTTIYEQYF; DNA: TGTGCCAGCACCGGCGGGGGGACTACTATCTACGAGCAGTACTTC
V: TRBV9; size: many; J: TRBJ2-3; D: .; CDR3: CASSGTTGGGMSDTQYF; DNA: TGTGCCAGCAGCGGGACGACAGGTGGGGGCATGTCAGATACGCAGTATTTT
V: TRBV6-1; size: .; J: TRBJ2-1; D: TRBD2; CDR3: CASSPESRGSYNEQFF; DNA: TGTGCCAGCAGTCCCGAGTCGCGGGGGAGCTACAATGAGCAGTTCTTC
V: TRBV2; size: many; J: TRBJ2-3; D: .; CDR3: CALLGRRKDTQYF; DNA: TGTGCCCTGCTAGGGCGACGGAAAGATACGCAGTATTTT
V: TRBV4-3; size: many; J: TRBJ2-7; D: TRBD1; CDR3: CASSQGGQGTYEQYF; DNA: TGCGCCAGCAGCCAAGGGGGACAGGGCACCTACGAGCAGTACTTC
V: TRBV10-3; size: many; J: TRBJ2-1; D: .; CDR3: CAIDEGREANEQFF; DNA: TGTGCCATCGATGAGGGAAGGGAAGCCAATGAGCAGTTCTTC
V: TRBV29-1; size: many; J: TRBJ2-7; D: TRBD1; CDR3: CSVTGGLSYEQYF; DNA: TGCAGCGTGACAGGGGGCCTCTCATACGAGCAGTACTTC
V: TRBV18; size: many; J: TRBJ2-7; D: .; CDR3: CASSTDSNEQYF; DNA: TGTGCCAGCTCAACGGACTCGAACGAGCAGTACTTC
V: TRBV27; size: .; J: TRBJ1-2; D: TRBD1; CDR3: CASGTRDRGEDGYTF; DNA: TGTGCCAGCGGGACCCGGGACAGGGGCGAAGATGGCTACACCTTC